This paragraph covers one TCR beta chain sequence. CDR3 length: 14 residues. Trimming pared 4 bases from V and 4 bases from J, leaving 10 bases between. Germline CDR1 reads SGHAT; CDR2 reads FQNNGV. Authors' data handling: Researchers report that nucleated cell counts were estimated from reference gene primer amplification. Repertoires were generated with immunoSEQ multiplex PCR, while TCRdb's copy carries only in-frame clones and drops some. That table gives V, J and clone size, and the DNA gave D and trimming. The table has 110,000 to 150,000 clones, more than 75% seen once. This entry is derived from a study of blood T cell repertoires in COVID-19. Across the whole study: The origin of the acute and convalescent COVID-19 samples was the United States, Italy and Spain. PBMCs, B-cell-depleted T cells, or T cells provided the cDNA or gDNA that made up the material.

This sequence was found in a man in his fifties or sixties with acute or convalescent COVID-19. Sequencing was performed on peripheral blood. J is TRBJ2-2 and V is TRBV11-2, with a tentative D call TRBD1 (6 bases). CDR3: CASSSQTGTGELFF. CDR3 sequence (DNA): TGTGCCAGCAGCTCCCAGACAGGCACCGGGGAGCTGTTTTTT. Variable domain in full (rest from reference TRBV11-2 and TRBJ2-2): EAGVAQSPRYKIIEKRQSVAFWCNPISGHATLYWYQQILGQGPKLLIQFQNNGVVDDSQLPKDRFSAERLKGVDSTLKIQPAKLEDSAVYLCASSSQTGTGELFFGEGSRLTVL.